Listed below are T cell receptor beta chains from one sample, sequenced in a study of blood T cell repertoires in COVID-19. Produced via immunoSEQ multiplex PCR; TCRdb's table is partial and in-frame only. The profile shows around 370,000 clones, more than 75% of them singletons. Sequenced: PBMCs or T cells enriched from blood (not recorded which). Receptors originate from a woman aged 18-29 years who had recovered from COVID-19. CDR3s include the opening cysteine and the closing phenylalanine or tryptophan. A D gene is named only where the DNA matches it firmly. Rows give clone size only sometimes, using once, few, many, or a class for an expanded clone.

j_gene	d_gene	abundance	v_gene	CDR3aa	CDR3nt
TRBJ1-2	TRBD1	-	TRBV7-3	CASSPGGGSHYGYTF	TGTGCCAGCAGCCCAGGGGGCGGGAGCCACTATGGCTACACCTTC
TRBJ2-1	TRBD1	once	TRBV7-8	CASSSRDGTGRSYNEQFF	TGTGCCAGCAGCTCTCGGGACGGGACAGGTCGCTCCTACAATGAGCAGTTCTTC
TRBJ1-5	TRBD1	-	TRBV19	CASSILWGQGADQPQHF	TGTGCCAGTAGTATTCTGTGGGGACAGGGGGCGGATCAGCCCCAGCATTTT
TRBJ2-7	TRBD1	-	TRBV7-9	CASSLVSTGGHEQYF	TGTGCCAGCAGCTTAGTGTCGACAGGGGGCCACGAGCAGTACTTC
TRBJ1-1	TRBD1	-	TRBV5-4	CASSTDRGNTEAFF	TGTGCCAGCAGCACGGACAGGGGGAACACTGAAGCTTTCTTT
TRBJ1-5	-	-	TRBV11-2	CASSSDSSSNQPQHF	TGTGCCAGCAGCTCCGACTCCTCTAGCAATCAGCCCCAGCATTTT
TRBJ2-7	TRBD2	-	TRBV2	CASNFQLAGGGYEQYF	TGTGCCAGCAACTTCCAACTAGCGGGGGGAGGGTACGAGCAGTACTTC
TRBJ1-2	-	-	TRBV28	CASSPLLGGYTF	TGTGCCAGCAGCCCACTATTGGGTGGCTACACCTTC
TRBJ2-1	-	-	TRBV5-1	CASSLTQNEQFF	TGCGCCAGCAGCTTAACCCAGAATGAGCAGTTCTTC
TRBJ2-2	-	-	TRBV27	CASSGHGELFF	TGTGCCAGCAGTGGACACGGGGAGCTGTTTTTT
TRBJ2-3	-	-	TRBV7-2	CASSLARPDTQYF	TGTGCCAGCAGCTTAGCGCGTCCAGATACGCAGTATTTT
TRBJ1-5	-	many	TRBV18	CASSRGGGNQPQHF	TGTGCCAGCTCACGAGGGGGAGGCAATCAGCCCCAGCATTTT
TRBJ1-5	-	-	TRBV27	CASSPQGRGNQPQHF	TGTGCCAGCAGTCCTCAGGGTAGGGGCAATCAGCCCCAGCATTTT
TRBJ2-2	TRBD2	-	TRBV6-5	CASSGLAQTGELFF	TGTGCCAGCAGCGGACTAGCACAAACCGGGGAGCTGTTTTTT
TRBJ2-1	TRBD2	-	TRBV10-3	CAIAGTSGGVRYNEQFF	TGTGCCATCGCCGGGACTAGCGGGGGGGTCCGATACAATGAGCAGTTCTTC
TRBJ1-4	-	-	TRBV20-1	CSARRGEKLFF	TGCAGTGCTAGAAGGGGTGAAAAACTGTTTTTT
TRBJ2-1	TRBD2	-	TRBV6-5	CASTPGGPSYNEQFF	TGTGCCAGCACCCCGGGGGGGCCCTCCTACAATGAGCAGTTCTTC
TRBJ1-5	-	-	TRBV5-5	CASSMQQGSQPQHF	TGTGCCAGCAGCATGCAACAGGGAAGTCAGCCCCAGCATTTT
TRBJ2-7	TRBD1	-	TRBV27	CASSSRDRTYEQYF	TGTGCCAGTAGTTCCCGGGACAGAACCTACGAGCAGTACTTC
TRBJ2-5	TRBD2	-	TRBV6-5	CASSPGGDEWETQYF	TGTGCCAGCAGCCCGGGGGGTGACGAGTGGGAGACCCAGTACTTC
TRBJ2-7	-	-	TRBV11-2	CASSFERTYEQYF	TGTGCCAGCAGCTTTGAGCGTACCTACGAGCAGTACTTC
TRBJ1-3	TRBD1	-	TRBV6-6	CASSRFGRQGIRGSGNTIYF	TGTGCCAGCAGCCGGTTCGGGCGACAGGGGATCCGAGGCTCTGGAAACACCATATATTTT
TRBJ1-5	-	-	TRBV15	CATSRSINQPQHF	TGTGCCACCAGCCGGTCGATCAATCAGCCCCAGCATTTT
TRBJ1-1	TRBD1	-	TRBV19	CASSIRGQGYQAFF	TGTGCCAGTAGTATTCGGGGACAGGGGTACCAAGCTTTCTTT
TRBJ2-3	-	-	TRBV10-3	CAGRASATQGTDTQYF	TGTGCCGGAAGGGCTAGCGCGACTCAGGGCACAGATACGCAGTATTTT
TRBJ1-4	TRBD1	-	TRBV5-6	CASSSGQGFVEKLFF	TGTGCCAGCAGCTCGGGACAGGGGTTCGTAGAAAAACTGTTTTTT
TRBJ1-3	-	-	TRBV9	CASSLGQYGNTIYF	TGTGCCAGCAGCCTAGGACAGTATGGAAACACCATATATTTT
TRBJ1-5	-	-	TRBV5-1	CASSDGTTGQPQHF	TGCGCCAGCAGCGATGGGACAACCGGACAGCCCCAGCATTTT
TRBJ1-5	-	-	TRBV18	CASSELGTTNQPQHF	TGTGCCAGCTCAGAGTTGGGGACTACAAATCAGCCCCAGCATTTT
TRBJ1-1	TRBD1	once	TRBV29-1	CSVAGTDNTEAFF	TGCAGCGTTGCCGGGACAGATAACACTGAAGCTTTCTTT
TRBJ2-7	TRBD2	-	TRBV5-4	CASSLAAGGPSYEQYF	TGTGCCAGCAGCTTGGCGGCGGGGGGGCCCTCCTACGAGCAGTACTTC
TRBJ2-1	TRBD1	few	TRBV7-9	CASSLAWVKTGGYNEQFF	TGTGCCAGCAGCTTAGCGTGGGTGAAAACAGGGGGGTACAATGAGCAGTTCTTC
TRBJ1-1	-	-	TRBV10-3	CAISESTASMNTEAFF	TGTGCCATCAGTGAGTCGACAGCTTCCATGAACACTGAAGCTTTCTTT
TRBJ2-1	TRBD2	-	TRBV30	CAWSGERGAYYNEQFF	TGTGCCTGGAGTGGGGAGCGGGGGGCCTACTACAATGAGCAGTTCTTC
TRBJ2-7	-	once	TRBV6-2/TRBV6-3	CASSYVQGRGTYEQYF	TGTGCCAGCAGTTACGTCCAGGGTCGTGGAACCTACGAGCAGTACTTC